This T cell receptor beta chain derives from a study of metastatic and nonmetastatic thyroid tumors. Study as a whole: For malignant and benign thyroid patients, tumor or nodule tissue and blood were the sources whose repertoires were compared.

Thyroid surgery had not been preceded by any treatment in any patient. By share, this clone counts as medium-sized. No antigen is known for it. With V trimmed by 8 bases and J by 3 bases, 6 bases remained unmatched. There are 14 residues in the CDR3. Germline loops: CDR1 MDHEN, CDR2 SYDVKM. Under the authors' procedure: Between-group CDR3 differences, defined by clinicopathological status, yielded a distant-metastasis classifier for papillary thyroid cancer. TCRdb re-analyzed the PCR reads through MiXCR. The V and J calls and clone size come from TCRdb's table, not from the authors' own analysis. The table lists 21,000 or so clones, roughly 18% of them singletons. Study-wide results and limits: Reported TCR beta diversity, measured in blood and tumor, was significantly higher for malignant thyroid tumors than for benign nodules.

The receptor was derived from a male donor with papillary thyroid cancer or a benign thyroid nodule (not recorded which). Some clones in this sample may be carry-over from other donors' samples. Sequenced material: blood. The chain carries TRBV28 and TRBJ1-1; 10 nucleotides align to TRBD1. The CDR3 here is CASRTGGGDTEAFF. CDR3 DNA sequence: TGTGCCAGCCGGACAGGGGGGGGTGACACTGAAGCTTTCTTT.